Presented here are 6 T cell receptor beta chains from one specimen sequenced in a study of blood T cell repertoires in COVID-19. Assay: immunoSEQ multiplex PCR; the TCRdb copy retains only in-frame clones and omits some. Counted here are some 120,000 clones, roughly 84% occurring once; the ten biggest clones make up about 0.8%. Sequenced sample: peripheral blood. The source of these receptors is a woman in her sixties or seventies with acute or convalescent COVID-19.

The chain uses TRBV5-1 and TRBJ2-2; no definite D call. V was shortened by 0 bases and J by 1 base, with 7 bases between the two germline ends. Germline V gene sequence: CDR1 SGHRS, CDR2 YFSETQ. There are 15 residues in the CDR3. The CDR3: CASSLGGRNTGELFF. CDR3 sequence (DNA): TGCGCCAGCAGCTTGGGCGGCAGGAACACCGGGGAGCTGTTTTTT.

CDR3 protein: CASSAGTSGSNEQFF. The CDR3 DNA follows: TGCGCCAGCAGTGCCGGGACTAGCGGGAGTAATGAGCAGTTCTTC. The V and J genes are TRBV10-1 and TRBJ2-1; 14 bases fit TRBD2. Per the germline V gene, CDR1 is WNHNN and CDR2 is SYGVQD (reference sequence). Trimming at V came to 4 bases and at J to 7 bases, leaving 3 bases not matched to a gene. The CDR3 has 15 residues.

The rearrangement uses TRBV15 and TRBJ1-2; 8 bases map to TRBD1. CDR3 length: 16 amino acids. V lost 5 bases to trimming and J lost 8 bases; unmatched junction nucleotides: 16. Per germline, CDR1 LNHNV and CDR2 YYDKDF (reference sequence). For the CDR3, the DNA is TGTGCCACCAGCCCACGACAGGGGTTAGGCTCGGGGGGCTACACCTTC. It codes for CATSPRQGLGSGGYTF.

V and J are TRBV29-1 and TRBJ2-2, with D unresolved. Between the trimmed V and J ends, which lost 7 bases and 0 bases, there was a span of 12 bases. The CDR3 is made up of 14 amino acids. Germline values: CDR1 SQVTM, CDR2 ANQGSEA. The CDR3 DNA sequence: TGCAGCGCTCTGACTCCCACGAACACCGGGGAGCTGTTTTTT. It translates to CSALTPTNTGELFF.

The CDR3 nucleotides read TGTGCCAGCAGCGTATCCAACAGGGGTGGCTACACCTTC. Amino acid sequence: CASSVSNRGGYTF. The J gene is TRBJ1-2, the V gene TRBV3-1 (or the pseudogene TRBV3-2); 7 nucleotides line up with TRBD1. This CDR3 is built from 13 residues. The J segment lost 7 bases and the V segment lost 5 bases, leaving 7 bases of the junction unmatched. Germline V gene sequence: CDR1 LGHDT, CDR2 YNNKEL (reference sequence).

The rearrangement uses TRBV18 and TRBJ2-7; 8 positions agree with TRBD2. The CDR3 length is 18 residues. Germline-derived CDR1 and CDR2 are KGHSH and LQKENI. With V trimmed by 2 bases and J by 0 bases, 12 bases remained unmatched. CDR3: CASSPLAGGLISSYEQYF. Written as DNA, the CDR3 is TGTGCCAGCTCACCATTGGCGGGGGGCCTAATTAGCTCCTACGAGCAGTACTTC.